This TCR beta chain was identified during a study of blood T cell repertoires in COVID-19 (dated by TCRdb to about 2020). Background for the entire study: The collaborator samples originated in the United States, Italy and Spain and spanned the acute and convalescent phases of COVID-19. Samples were obtained from the ongoing ImmuneRACE study (first 160 participants) and from about 1,300 subjects provided by 6 global collaborators. Where available, HLA class I and class II types were taken from metadata supplied by the sample provider and were not determined by assay-based typing. The repertoires were made available in a free public database intended to serve as a resource for research on the immune response to SARS-CoV-2. The prospective study material was composed of cDNA or gDNA derived from T cells, B-cell-depleted T cells, or PBMCs. A de-identified subject ID, COVID-19 status, age in years and sex were almost always included in the sample metadata. The dataset comprised deeply sampled blood TCRbeta repertoires from subjects exposed to, actively infected with, or recovered from COVID-19.

Measured from the cysteine to the phenylalanine, the CDR3 is 14 residues long. Only CDR3 DNA remains: 42 bases, in frame from the first base. V and J are trimmed by 3 bases and 8 bases, and the gene matches miss 7 bases of the junction. CDR1 and CDR2, looked up from the germline V gene (reference sequence), are WNHNN and SYGVQD. The immunoSEQ Assay, a bias-controlled multiplex PCR, was used to amplify TCRbeta CDR3 regions from genomic DNA. Per the source publication's procedure: Within the assay, amplification of reference gene primers was used to estimate how many nucleated cells each sample contained. Sequence reads were collapsed and filtered to measure the absolute abundance of every unique TCRbeta CDR3 rearrangement. For each sample, productive Simpson clonality was calculated as the square root of Simpson's diversity index over productive rearrangements. Entries here come from immuneACCESS through TCRdb and include only in-frame sequences with V and J called. Some clones fail to appear in such tables; in the studies checked, an unresolved V gene covers under half of the shortfall, and the cause of the remainder is unknown. Clonal size and the V and J genes are those of that table, whereas D and trimming came from the DNA. Present in this sample are about 480,000 clones, about 85% of which were seen just once. Approximately 2% of the sample rests with the top ten.

Points on this clone: Its cognate antigen has yet to be identified. Qualities for individual bases were not recorded, and no much larger clone is one base off.

Enrolling through a virtual design, the prospective study's participants ranged in age from roughly 18 to 89 years and lived across roughly 24 United States geographic areas. In the prospective study, participants were assigned to cohorts based on the clinical history participants reported in a screening survey and a study questionnaire. In the prospective study, whole blood, serum and a nasopharyngeal or oropharyngeal swab were collected from each participant by mobile phlebotomists. Over an approximately 2-month period, participants in the prospective study had the option of providing additional blood draws and questionnaires. Prospective study blood samples were shipped either frozen or at room temperature before DNA extraction. Broad study findings and their caveats: The amount of clinical and demographic metadata varied by source and participant and was provided uncurated.

This chain is built from TRBV10-1 and TRBJ1-2; TRBD1 agrees with 9 junctional bases. The sequencing input was PBMCs or T cells enriched from blood (not recorded which). The receptor was isolated from a young woman with acute COVID-19. The DNA sequence follows: TGCGCCAGCAGTGATGGACAGGGGATGTGGGGCTACACCTTC. Translated, this is CASSDGQGMWGYTF.